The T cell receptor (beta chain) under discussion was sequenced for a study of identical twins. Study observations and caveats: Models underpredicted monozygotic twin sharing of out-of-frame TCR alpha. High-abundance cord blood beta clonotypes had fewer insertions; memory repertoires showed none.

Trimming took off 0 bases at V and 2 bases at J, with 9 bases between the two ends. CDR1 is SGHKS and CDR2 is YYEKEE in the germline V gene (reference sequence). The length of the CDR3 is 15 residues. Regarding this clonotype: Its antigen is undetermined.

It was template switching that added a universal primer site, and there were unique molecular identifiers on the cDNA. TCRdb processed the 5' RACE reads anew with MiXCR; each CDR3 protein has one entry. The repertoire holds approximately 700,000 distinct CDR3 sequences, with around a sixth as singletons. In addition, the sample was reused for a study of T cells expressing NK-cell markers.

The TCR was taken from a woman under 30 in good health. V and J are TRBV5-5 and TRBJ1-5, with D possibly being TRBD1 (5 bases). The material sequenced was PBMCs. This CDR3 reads CASSLVGVGNQPQHF. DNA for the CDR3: TGTGCCAGCAGCTTGGTGGGGGTGGGCAATCAGCCCCAGCATTTT.